The 19 T cell receptor beta chains below come from one sample, sequenced in a study of identical twins. TCRdb reprocessed the 5' RACE reads with MiXCR, giving one entry per CDR3 protein. The sample comprises more than 400,000 distinct CDR3 sequences, 15% of which are singletons, and 0.44% rests with the top ten. This sample also appeared in a second study, on yellow fever vaccine responses in identical twins.

Sequenced: CD4+ T cells sorted from blood. The origin of the receptors is a woman aged 18-29 years in good health.

The chain couples TRBV20-1 to TRBJ2-3, with 13 bases that match TRBD2. Germline loops: CDR1 DFQATT, CDR2 SNEGSKA (reference sequence). The CDR3 loop spans 18 amino acids. After removal of 3 bases from V and 0 bases from J, the junction contained 9 bases not matched to a gene. CDR3 bases: TGCAGTGCTAGGAATCCAGTGACTAGCGGGGGGAGCACAGATACGCAGTATTTT. This sequence encodes CSARNPVTSGGSTDTQYF.

J is TRBJ1-5 and V is TRBV12-3 or TRBV12-4, with 8 bases aligning to TRBD1. V shed 4 bases and J 5 bases; nucleotides not matched to a gene: 7. The CDR3 sequence is 15 residues long. In nucleotides, the CDR3 is TGTGCCAGCAGTTATGGGGGACAGGTCTATCAGCCCCAGCATTTT. Residues: CASSYGGQVYQPQHF.

There are a few counts of this clonotype. The chain links TRBV12-3 or TRBV12-4 to TRBJ1-1; 7 nucleotides align to TRBD1. The CDR3 spans 16 residues. The J segment lost 4 bases and the V segment lost 5 bases, leaving 13 bases of the junction unmatched. The CDR3 nucleotides are TGTGCCAGCAGTGGGGGCGCTGGACAGGCAATCACTGAAGCTTTCTTT. As protein: CASSGGAGQAITEAFF.

This clonotype was seen ten or more times. The chain employs TRBV20-1 and TRBJ1-3; D remains ambiguous. Germline assignment: CDR1 DFQATT and CDR2 SNEGSKA (reference sequence). The V end was cut by 1 base, the J end by 6 bases, with 4 bases between. The CDR3 consists of 11 residues. CDR3 sequence: CSARAVNTIYF. The CDR3 nucleotides read TGCAGTGCTAGAGCAGTAAACACCATATATTTT.

The chain carries TRBV27 and TRBJ2-1; 9 bases are shared with TRBD1. Germline V lookup: CDR1 MNHEY, CDR2 SMNVEV (reference sequence). There are 15 residues in the CDR3. Unmatched junction bases numbered 5, after V lost 4 bases and J lost 4 bases. Written as DNA, the CDR3 is TGTGCCAGCAGTTACAGGGGGCTTATTTACAATGAGCAGTTCTTC. Translating it yields CASSYRGLIYNEQFF.

The genes are TRBV28 and TRBJ2-2; 7 nucleotides line up with TRBD1. The length of the CDR3 is 16 residues. V was pared by 1 base and J by 2 bases, with 4 bases of the junction left unmatched. The germline CDR1 and CDR2 sequences are MDHEN and SYDVKM. The CDR3 is CASSLLGQPNTGELFF. The CDR3 DNA sequence: TGTGCCAGCAGTTTATTGGGACAGCCTAACACCGGGGAGCTGTTTTTT.

This chain uses TRBV18 with TRBJ2-3; D uncertain. Germline CDR1 reads KGHSH; CDR2 reads LQKENI. This CDR3 comprises 15 residues. Trimming removed 2 bases from V and 1 base from J, with 10 bases in between. The CDR3 region has the DNA TGTGCCAGCTCACCAACACAGAGTCGCACAGATACGCAGTATTTT. Amino acid sequence: CASSPTQSRTDTQYF.

A few counts support this clonotype. The chain joins TRBV20-1 to TRBJ2-1, with 7 nucleotides matching TRBD2. V lost 8 bases, J lost 10 bases, and 14 bases stayed unmatched. The CDR3 loop spans 13 amino acids. Germline V gives CDR1 DFQATT, CDR2 SNEGSKA (reference sequence). In DNA, the CDR3 is TGCAGTCCCACTAGCGCGGGAGTGGGGGAGCAGTTCTTC. Its translation: CSPTSAGVGEQFF.

The chain employs TRBV10-3 and TRBJ1-2, with no clear D. V gave up 11 bases and J gave up 2 bases, with 12 bases separating them. The germline V gene encodes CDR1 ENHRY and CDR2 SYGVKD. This CDR3 is built from 12 residues. The CDR3 spells CAATGQNYGYTF. DNA for the CDR3: TGTGCCGCGACTGGGCAGAACTATGGCTACACCTTC.

This sequence joins TRBV6-5 and TRBJ2-2; 8 nucleotides agree with TRBD1. The CDR3 totals 15 residues. V trimming: 4 bases; J trimming: 3 bases; junction bases outside the gene matches: 4. Germline CDR1 reads MNHEY; CDR2 reads SVGAGI. For the CDR3, the DNA is TGTGCCAGCAGTTCCCAGGGGGCTCACACCGGGGAGCTGTTTTTT. This sequence encodes CASSSQGAHTGELFF.

This clonotype was detected a few times. The chain combines TRBV29-1 with TRBJ2-7; 10 nucleotides agree with TRBD1. Germline CDR1 reads SQVTM; CDR2 reads ANQGSEA. The CDR3 runs 15 residues. V was clipped by 1 base and J by 3 bases; unmatched bases: 6. The DNA of the CDR3 is TGCAGCGTTGAAGTTCAGGACAGGGGGTACTACGAGCAGTACTTC. It encodes CSVEVQDRGYYEQYF.

This clonotype was seen a few times. V is TRBV10-3 and J is TRBJ1-5; no firm D call. The CDR3 consists of 13 residues. V was shortened by 2 bases and J by 5 bases, with 7 bases between the two germline ends. Germline values: CDR1 ENHRY, CDR2 SYGVKD. CDR3: CAISEAGYQPQHF. In nucleotides, the CDR3 is TGTGCCATCAGTGAGGCGGGCTATCAGCCCCAGCATTTT.

This clonotype was detected only a few times. V and J are TRBV3-1 and TRBJ2-7, with D hard to call. Trimming took 1 base from V and 3 from J, leaving 13 bases between them. CDR1 LGHDT and CDR2 YNNKEL come from the germline V gene (reference sequence). The CDR3 sequence is 15 residues long. The DNA of the CDR3 is TGTGCCAGCAGCCAAGCTCCAGGCAACCACTACGAGCAGTACTTC. Amino acids: CASSQAPGNHYEQYF.

This rearrangement joins TRBV20-1 to TRBJ2-3; D is unclear. CDR1 is DFQATT, CDR2 SNEGSKA, per germline (reference sequence). V was shortened by 3 bases and J by 0 bases, with 10 bases between the two germline ends. The CDR3 spans 14 residues. The CDR3 sequence: CSASGQPSTDTQYF. For the CDR3, the DNA is TGCAGTGCTAGTGGGCAGCCAAGCACAGATACGCAGTATTTT.

V usage is TRBV20-1 and J usage is TRBJ1-1; D gene unclear. This CDR3 comprises 14 residues. V was cut by 0 bases and J by 1 base, with 9 bases left in between. Germline-derived CDR1 and CDR2 are DFQATT and SNEGSKA (reference sequence). CDR3 coding DNA: TGCAGTGCTAGAGAGGAAGGCCGGAACACTGAAGCTTTCTTT. Its protein product is CSAREEGRNTEAFF.

This clonotype was seen more than once but under ten times. The chain combines TRBV29-1 with TRBJ2-7; D gene ambiguous. Trimming took 7 bases from V and 1 from J, leaving 14 bases between them. Per the germline V gene, CDR1 is SQVTM and CDR2 is ANQGSEA. CDR3 length equals 13 residues. The CDR3 DNA sequence: TGCAGCGGGGTCAGCCAGACGTCCTACGAGCAGTACTTC. Amino acids: CSGVSQTSYEQYF.

V and J are TRBV11-2 and TRBJ2-3, with 11 bases fitting TRBD1. CDR1 and CDR2 from the germline V gene are SGHAT and FQNNGV. V lost 5 bases and J lost 6; bases outside the gene matches: 10. This CDR3 has 16 residues. CDR3 in amino acids: CASSQGQGAISDTQYF. In DNA form, the CDR3 reads TGTGCCAGCAGCCAAGGACAGGGGGCAATTTCGGATACGCAGTATTTT. Drawing the rest from reference TRBV11-2 and TRBJ2-3, the complete variable domain is EAGVAQSPRYKIIEKRQSVAFWCNPISGHATLYWYQQILGQGPKLLIQFQNNGVVDDSQLPKDRFSAERLKGVDSTLKIQPAKLEDSAVYLCASSQGQGAISDTQYFGPGTRLTVL.

This clonotype was picked up a small number of times. The V and J genes are TRBV3-1 and TRBJ2-5; 7 bases align to TRBD2. Germline CDR1 reads LGHDT; CDR2 reads YNNKEL (reference sequence). CDR3 length: 16 residues. J was trimmed by 4 bases and V by 6 bases; bases with no gene match: 14. The CDR3 sequence: CASRGLGGVGRETQYF. The DNA for the CDR3 is TGTGCCAGCAGGGGCCTGGGGGGGGTTGGGCGAGAGACCCAGTACTTC.

The CDR3: CASSSSIWGALAGELFF. CDR3 coding DNA: TGTGCCAGCAGCTCCTCGATTTGGGGAGCGCTCGCCGGGGAGCTGTTTTTT. The chain is built from TRBV7-2 and TRBJ2-2; the D gene is possibly TRBD2 (5 bases). The germline V and J ends were trimmed by 4 bases and 6 bases, with 21 bases remaining between them. The CDR3 has 17 residues. CDR1 and CDR2 from the germline V gene are SGHTA and FQGNSA.